What follows describes a single T cell receptor beta chain. The table came from immunoSEQ multiplex PCR; TCRdb's copy has only in-frame clones and leaves some out. The sample carries tens of thousands of clones, roughly 92% recorded once. This sample was taken from a study of T cell changes during pregnancy in multiple sclerosis. Unmatched junction bases numbered 6, after V lost 4 bases and J lost 3 bases. The V gene's germline CDR1 is SGDLS and CDR2 YYNGEE. The CDR3 runs 15 residues. This specimen consisted of peripheral blood, obtained in the first trimester of pregnancy. The sequence came from a female donor with multiple sclerosis, enrolled in a pregnancy study. The chain recombines TRBV9 with TRBJ2-2; 7 nucleotides match TRBD1. The CDR3 bases are TGTGCCAGCAGCTCCCGACAGGGACACACCGGGGAGCTGTTTTTT. Translating gives CASSSRQGHTGELFF. Looking up the rest from reference TRBV9 and TRBJ2-2 gives the full variable domain: DSGVTQTPKHLITATGQRVTLRCSPRSGDLSVYWYQQSLDQGLQFLIQYYNGEERAKGNILERFSAQQFPDLHSELNLSSLELGDSALYFCASSSRQGHTGELFFGEGSRLTVL.